This record concerns one T cell receptor beta chain sequence. Its specificity is unknown. The data derive from a study of blood T cells in healthy people across ages. The CDR3 totals 14 residues. With V trimmed by 7 bases and J by 0 bases, 6 bases remained unmatched. The germline gives CDR1 LNHDA, CDR2 SQIVND (reference sequence). A minimum of 7 million PBMCs was isolated per sample. PCR was performed a second time for about 6 to 12 cycles using a sample-barcoded 5' primer and a J-beta primer mix. TCRdb used MiXCR to reprocess the 5' RACE reads, holding one entry per CDR3 protein. The repertoire includes roughly 860,000 distinct CDR3 sequences, around 68% of them detected once, and around a quarter sits in the top ten. Study results and caveats: Fewer expanded clones and more diversity marked long-lived versus aged donors.

Input material: blood. V is TRBV19 and J is TRBJ2-7, with 7 bases matching TRBD1. The TCR sequence derives from a man aged 30 to 45 in good health. CDR3 amino acids: CASTTGDSSYEQYF. CDR3 coding DNA: TGTGCCAGTACCACAGGGGATAGCTCCTACGAGCAGTACTTC.